This is a list of T cell receptor beta chains from one sample in a study of T cell changes during pregnancy in multiple sclerosis. Method: immunoSEQ multiplex PCR; TCRdb's copy keeps in-frame clones and lacks some. The data contain about 65,000 clones, roughly 92% of them seen just once; the ten biggest clones take up around 3.3%. The sample here was CD8+ T cells from peripheral blood mononuclear cells, taken in the third trimester of pregnancy. The origin of the receptors is a female donor in good health, enrolled as a control in a pregnancy study. The CDR3 runs from the conserved cysteine through the conserved F or W. D genes are given only for firm matches. Some rows have no size entry. The others give once, few or many, or a class for an expanded clone.

TRBV15	.	TRBJ2-3	TRBD2	TGTGCCACCAGCAGAGATCTCCTAGCGGGGGGGGAGACAGATACGCAGTATTTT	CATSRDLLAGGETDTQYF
TRBV27	.	TRBJ2-4	.	TGTGCCAGCAGTTTATCGAACGGAAACATTCAGTACTTC	CASSLSNGNIQYF
TRBV15	medium-sized	TRBJ2-2	TRBD1	TGTGCCACCAGCGGGGGGACAGGGGACACCGGGGAGCTGTTTTTT	CATSGGTGDTGELFF
TRBV6-5	.	TRBJ2-5	.	TGTGCCAGCAGTGAGACTAGACAAGAGACCCAGTACTTC	CASSETRQETQYF
TRBV9	.	TRBJ1-1	.	TGTGCCAGCAGCCCCCCCTCGAACACTGAAGCTTTCTTT	CASSPPSNTEAFF
TRBV5-6	.	TRBJ2-7	.	TGTGCCAGCAGCTTCTACGGGGAGCAGTACTTC	CASSFYGEQYF
TRBV4-1	.	TRBJ1-1	.	TGCGCCAGCAGCCGAAGCTTCACGGGGAACACTGAAGCTTTCTTT	CASSRSFTGNTEAFF
TRBV9	.	TRBJ2-1	.	TGTGCCAGCAGCGTAGGTCAGGTAAGCTCCTACAATGAGCAGTTCTTC	CASSVGQVSSYNEQFF
TRBV7-9	few	TRBJ1-1	.	TGTGCCAGCAGCTCCGGGGAGAAGAACACTGAAGCTTTCTTT	CASSSGEKNTEAFF
TRBV4-3	.	TRBJ1-2	.	TGCGCCAGCAGCCCGACCCCCCAGGGGAACTATGGCTACACCTTC	CASSPTPQGNYGYTF
TRBV5-6	.	TRBJ2-7	TRBD1	TGTGCCAGCAGGGGGGGACAGGCCTACGAGCAGTACTTC	CASRGGQAYEQYF
TRBV30	.	TRBJ1-2	.	TGTGCCTGGACCCAGGCAGGAGGCCTCTATGGCTACACCTTC	CAWTQAGGLYGYTF
TRBV4-3	.	TRBJ2-3	.	TGCGCCAGCAGCCCTCGTGGAGGATTCACAGATACGCAGTATTTT	CASSPRGGFTDTQYF
TRBV5-1	.	TRBJ2-2	TRBD2	TGCGCCAGCAGCTGGGGACTAGCGGGGGACCGCACCGGGGAGCTGTTTTTT	CASSWGLAGDRTGELFF
TRBV10-3	.	TRBJ2-7	TRBD1	TGTGCCATCAGTGATAGGGGGCTTGAGGACGAGCAGTACTTC	CAISDRGLEDEQYF
TRBV7-6	few	TRBJ2-1	.	TGTGCCAGCAGCCCCCCTCCTCCTAGCGAGGACTACAATGAGCAGTTCTTC	CASSPPPPSEDYNEQFF
TRBV4-3	.	TRBJ1-1	.	TGCGCCAGCAGCGGCGATACAGGGATGTCCACTGAAGCTTTCTTT	CASSGDTGMSTEAFF
TRBV14	.	TRBJ2-7	.	TGTGCCAGCAGCCTGGGACTGAGGCCCTACGAGCAGTACTTC	CASSLGLRPYEQYF
TRBV2	.	TRBJ2-7	TRBD1	TGTGCCAGCAGTGAATCAGGAACCGGGACAGGGCGATACGAGCAGTACTTC	CASSESGTGTGRYEQYF
TRBV25-1	.	TRBJ1-2	.	TGTGCCAGCAGTGAAAATGAGGCATTGCGGCGTGGCTACACCTTC	CASSENEALRRGYTF
TRBV7-9	.	TRBJ2-2	.	TGTGCCAGCAGCTTTGGGCCCGGGGAGCTGTTTTTT	CASSFGPGELFF
TRBV15	.	TRBJ1-2	TRBD1	TGTGCCACCAGCAGACCTACTACAGGGGTCTATGGCTACACCTTC	CATSRPTTGVYGYTF
TRBV6-1	.	TRBJ1-5	.	TGTGCCAGCAGTGAAATTAGTACAGCTAGCAATCAGCCCCAGCATTTT	CASSEISTASNQPQHF
TRBV30	.	TRBJ1-1	TRBD1	TGTGCCTGGAGTGTAGGGACAGGGGTCTATACTGAAGCTTTCTTT	CAWSVGTGVYTEAFF
TRBV27	.	TRBJ2-7	.	TGTGCCAGCAGTTTAATAGGAGCTTACGAGCAGTACTTC	CASSLIGAYEQYF
TRBV19	.	TRBJ1-4	.	TGTGCCAGTAGTATAATGGCAGGGGTCGAAAAACTGTTTTTT	CASSIMAGVEKLFF
TRBV30	.	TRBJ2-7	.	TGTGCCTGGACAGATGGGGCATCCTACGAGCAGTACTTC	CAWTDGASYEQYF
TRBV7-3	.	TRBJ2-1	TRBD2	TGTGCCAGCAGCACGAACGGCGAGCGGGGGGCCCACTTTGAGCAGTTCTTC	CASSTNGERGAHFEQFF
TRBV6-6	.	TRBJ1-1	TRBD1	TGTGCCAGTGCGGCAGGGGGAATCACTGAAGCTTTCTTT	CASAAGGITEAFF
TRBV4-3	few	TRBJ2-1	TRBD2	TGCGCCAGCAGCCGAGGACTAGCGGACGGCAATGAGCAGTTCTTC	CASSRGLADGNEQFF